Listed below are T cell receptor beta chains from one sample, sequenced in a study of T cells in Graves' hyperthyroidism and ophthalmopathy. Via MiXCR, TCRdb re-called the multiplex PCR reads, giving one row per CDR3 protein. The sample has over 200,000 distinct CDR3 sequences, about a sixth seen once; the top ten hold 50%. Material: blood. Source of these receptors: a man aged 45-65 years with Graves' hyperthyroidism. Each CDR3 is given with its conserved first and last residue. A D gene is named only where the DNA matches it firmly. Clone size is not always given. Where it is, it says once, few, many or a class for expanded clones.

>.|TRBV7-9|TRBJ1-1|many
TGTGCCAGCAGTCTTGACGGGGGGGGCACTGAAGCTTTCTTT
CASSLDGGGTEAFF
>TRBD2|TRBV28|TRBJ2-1|many
TGTGCCAGCAGTCCCCAGCGGGAGGGGCCCTACAATGAGCAGTTCTTC
CASSPQREGPYNEQFF
>.|TRBV5-1|TRBJ2-7|.
TGCGCCAGCAGCTTGGAATACAGGGTAGTTGACGAGCAGTACTTC
CASSLEYRVVDEQYF
>.|TRBV18|TRBJ1-2|many
TGTGCCAGCTCACCACGCAGCAACTATGGCTACACCTTC
CASSPRSNYGYTF
>TRBD2|TRBV7-9|TRBJ2-7|.
TGTGCCAGCAGCCCACCTAGCGGGAGAGACTCCTACGAGCAGTACTTC
CASSPPSGRDSYEQYF
>.|TRBV2|TRBJ1-3|.
TGTGCCAGCAGTTACCAAGGGACGGGCTCTGGAAACACCATATATTTT
CASSYQGTGSGNTIYF
>TRBD2|TRBV27|TRBJ2-3|many
TGTGCCAGCAGTCCGCGACTAGCGGGAGGGCTAGATACGCAGTATTTT
CASSPRLAGGLDTQYF
>.|TRBV12-3/TRBV12-4|TRBJ1-2|many
TGTGCCAGCAGCACGGACAACTATGGCTACACCTTC
CASSTDNYGYTF
>TRBD1|TRBV7-9|TRBJ2-3|many
TGTGCCAGCAGCTTTGGACCGGGACAGGGAAGGACAGATACGCAGTATTTT
CASSFGPGQGRTDTQYF
>.|TRBV29-1|TRBJ2-2|few
TGCAGCGCCCCGTTGGGGGGATCGAACACCGGGGAGCTGTTTTTT
CSAPLGGSNTGELFF
>.|TRBV11-3|TRBJ2-2|.
TGTGCCAGCAGCTCGCGACGGAGATCCAGCACCGGGGAGCTGTTTTTT
CASSSRRRSSTGELFF
>.|TRBV20-1|TRBJ2-5|many
TGCAGTGCTAACGTAATAGAGACCCAGTACTTC
CSANVIETQYF
>.|TRBV7-2|TRBJ2-3|few
TGTGCCAGCAGCTCCCCCCCGGGGCGGGCCCCCTCCACAGATACGCAGTATTTT
CASSSPPGRAPSTDTQYF
>.|TRBV18|TRBJ2-1|many
TGTGCCAGCTCACCGAGGTCCCCTAGCTCCTACAATGAGCAGTTCTTC
CASSPRSPSSYNEQFF
>TRBD2|TRBV24-1|TRBJ2-7|.
TGTGCCACCAGTGATGGCGGGAGCTCCTACGAGCAGTACTTC
CATSDGGSSYEQYF